The 12 T cell receptor beta chains below come from one sample, sequenced in a study of CD8+ T cells in alopecia areata. After isolation, RNA underwent reverse transcription to generate cDNA as the sequencing template. Profiling relied on immunoSEQ multiplex PCR, and the TCRdb table lists in-frame clones only, not all of them. The sample lists 130,000 or so clones, around 87% occurring once. Treatment defined: oral pan-JAK inhibitor, 5-10 mg twice daily. Specimen: CD8+ T cells sorted from blood, collected at week 4, from a patient treated with tofacitinib. The source is a human donor with alopecia areata.

This clone was found a few times. This sequence joins TRBV19 and TRBJ1-2; TRBD1 agrees at 8 bases. Germline CDR1 is LNHDA and CDR2 is SQIVND (reference sequence). CDR3 length: 11 amino acids. Here the CDR3 DNA reads TGTGGTACCGGGACAGGCGGGGGCTACACCTTC. Translating gives CGTGTGGGYTF.

The chain links TRBV29-1 to TRBJ2-7; no firm D call. The CDR3 contains 12 residues. Trimming left V 3 bases short and J 2 bases short, with 8 bases between. Germline V gene data show CDR1 as SQVTM and CDR2 as ANQGSEA. The CDR3 bases are TGCAGCGTTGATGTAGGGACCTACGAGCAGTACTTC. Its translation is CSVDVGTYEQYF.

The CDR3 spells CASKTPGQEVYEQYF. CDR3 nucleotide sequence: TGTGCCAGCAAAACTCCGGGACAGGAAGTATACGAGCAGTACTTC. V usage is TRBV6-5 and J usage is TRBJ2-7, with 8 bases fitting TRBD1. The CDR3 extends over 15 amino acids. The V segment lost 7 bases and the J segment 4 bases; nucleotides outside the gene matches: 12. From germline, CDR1 is MNHEY and CDR2 SVGAGI.

This clone came up once. The chain joins TRBV29-1 to TRBJ2-1; TRBD2 aligns across 9 bases. Trimming at V came to 1 base and at J to 6 bases, leaving 4 bases not matched to a gene. The germline gives CDR1 SQVTM, CDR2 ANQGSEA. The CDR3 covers 14 residues. CDR3 in DNA: TGCAGCGTTGAAGGGGGACTAGCCCTCAATGAGCAGTTCTTC. Its protein is CSVEGGLALNEQFF.

The J gene is TRBJ1-1, the V gene TRBV5-6; D is ambiguous. V was trimmed by 2 bases and J by 4 bases, leaving 12 bases between them. The CDR3 is made up of 14 amino acids. Per germline, CDR1 SGHDT and CDR2 YYEEEE. The CDR3, as DNA: TGTGCCAGCAGCTTTGCGACTGAGGGCACTGAAGCTTTCTTT. Protein product: CASSFATEGTEAFF.

The V gene is TRBV18, the J gene TRBJ2-7, with a tentative D call TRBD2 (6 bases). The V gene's germline CDR1 is KGHSH and CDR2 LQKENI. V lost 0 bases and J lost 2, with 11 bases in between. CDR3 size: 15 residues. The CDR3 bases are TGTGCCAGCTCACCACCCGGAGGGAATGCCTACGAGCAGTACTTC. Protein: CASSPPGGNAYEQYF.

The gene calls are TRBV7-9 and TRBJ2-3; D gene ambiguous. This CDR3 contains 11 residues. Germline CDR1 and CDR2: SEHNR and FQNEAQ (reference sequence). Trimming pared 4 bases from V and 4 bases from J, leaving 3 bases between. In nucleotides, the CDR3 is TGTGCCAGCAGCTCAGCAGATACGCAGTATTTT. Protein sequence: CASSSADTQYF.

The V and J genes are TRBV19 and TRBJ1-1; D gene uncertain. Germline V gene sequence: CDR1 LNHDA, CDR2 SQIVND (reference sequence). This CDR3 is 15 amino acids long. V shed 3 bases and J shed 4 bases, with 15 bases lying between them. The CDR3 region is CASSMAAEVSTEAFF. CDR3 nucleotide sequence: TGTGCCAGTAGTATGGCGGCAGAGGTAAGCACTGAAGCTTTCTTT.

The rearrangement joins TRBV5-1 to TRBJ2-7; D perhaps matches TRBD1 (7 bases). V gave up 4 bases and J gave up 6 bases, with 14 bases separating them. The germline V gene encodes CDR1 SGHRS and CDR2 YFSETQ. The CDR3 contains 13 residues. The DNA of the CDR3 is TGCGCCAGCAGCACGGGGGACAGTCCCGAGCAGTACTTC. Translated: CASSTGDSPEQYF.

The chain is built from TRBV11-2 and TRBJ2-2; D call uncertain. Per germline, CDR1 SGHAT and CDR2 FQNNGV. The germline V and J ends were trimmed by 7 bases and 4 bases, with 4 bases remaining between them. This CDR3 has 11 residues. The CDR3 region is CASKLTGELFF. The DNA for the CDR3 is TGTGCCAGCAAGCTCACCGGGGAGCTGTTTTTT. The entire variable domain, with the rest obtained from reference TRBV11-2 and TRBJ2-2, is as follows: EAGVAQSPRYKIIEKRQSVAFWCNPISGHATLYWYQQILGQGPKLLIQFQNNGVVDDSQLPKDRFSAERLKGVDSTLKIQPAKLEDSAVYLCASKLTGELFFGEGSRLTVL.

The chain combines TRBV7-6 with TRBJ1-3, with D unresolved. The CDR3 is made up of 13 amino acids. Trimming pared 0 bases from V and 4 bases from J, leaving 4 bases between. The germline CDR1 and CDR2 sequences are SGHVS and FNYEAQ. CDR3 nucleotides: TGTGCCAGCAGCTTAGCCCTCGGAAACACCATATATTTT. Residues: CASSLALGNTIYF.

Only one count was recorded for this clone. The V call is TRBV29-1, the J call TRBJ1-1; D remains unclear. The CDR3 runs to 10 residues. V lost 1 base and J 9 bases, leaving 6 bases between the germline ends. Germline CDR1 SQVTM, CDR2 ANQGSEA. In nucleotides, the CDR3 is TGCAGCGTTGAAGTAACAAAAGCTTTCTTT. Translating it yields CSVEVTKAFF.